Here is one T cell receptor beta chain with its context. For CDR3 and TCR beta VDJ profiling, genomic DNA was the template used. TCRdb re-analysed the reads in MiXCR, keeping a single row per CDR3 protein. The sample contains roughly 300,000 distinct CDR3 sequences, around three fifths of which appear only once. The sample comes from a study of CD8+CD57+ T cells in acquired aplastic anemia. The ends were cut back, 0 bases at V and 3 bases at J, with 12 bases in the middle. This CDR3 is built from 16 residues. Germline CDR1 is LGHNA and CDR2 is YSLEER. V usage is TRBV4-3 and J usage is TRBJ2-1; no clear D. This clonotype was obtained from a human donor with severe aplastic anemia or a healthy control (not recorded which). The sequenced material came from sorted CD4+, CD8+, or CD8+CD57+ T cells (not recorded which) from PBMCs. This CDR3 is CASSQDGRLYYNEQFF. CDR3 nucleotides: TGCGCCAGCAGCCAAGATGGTAGACTTTACTACAATGAGCAGTTCTTC.